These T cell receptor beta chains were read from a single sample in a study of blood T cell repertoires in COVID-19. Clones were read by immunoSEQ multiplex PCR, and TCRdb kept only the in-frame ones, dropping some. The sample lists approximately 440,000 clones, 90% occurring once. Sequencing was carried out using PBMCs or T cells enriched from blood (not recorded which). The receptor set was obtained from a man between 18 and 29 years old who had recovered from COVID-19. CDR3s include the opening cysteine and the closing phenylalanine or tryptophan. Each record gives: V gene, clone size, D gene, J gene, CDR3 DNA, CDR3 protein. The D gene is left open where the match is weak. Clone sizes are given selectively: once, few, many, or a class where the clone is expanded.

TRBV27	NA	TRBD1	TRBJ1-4	TGTGCCAGCAGTTTAACTTCTGGGACAGGGAATGAAAAACTGTTTTTT	CASSLTSGTGNEKLFF
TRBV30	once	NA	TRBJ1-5	TGTGCCTGGAGTGGGGCCAATCAGCCCCAGCATTTT	CAWSGANQPQHF
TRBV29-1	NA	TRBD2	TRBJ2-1	TGCAGCGTCTGGACTAGCGGGAGTATCCGGGATGAGCAGTTCTTC	CSVWTSGSIRDEQFF
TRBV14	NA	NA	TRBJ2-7	TGTGCCAGCAGCCAAGTCGTTGGCGGCGAGCAGTACTTC	CASSQVVGGEQYF
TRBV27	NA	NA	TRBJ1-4	TGTGCCAGCAGTTTCGGGGTAGGGGAAAAACTGTTTTTT	CASSFGVGEKLFF
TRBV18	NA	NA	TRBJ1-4	TGTGCCAGCTCACCGCAGGGTAATGAAAAACTGTTTTTT	CASSPQGNEKLFF
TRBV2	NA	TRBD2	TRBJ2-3	TGTGCCAGCAGTGCAGGTAGCGGGAGCACAGATACGCAGTATTTT	CASSAGSGSTDTQYF
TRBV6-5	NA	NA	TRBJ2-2	TGTGCCAGCAGTTACCGCTACGACTTTACCGGGGAGCTGTTTTTT	CASSYRYDFTGELFF
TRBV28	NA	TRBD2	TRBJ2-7	TGTGCCAGCAGTTTATGGTCCTTGGGGGGGGGATCGTCCTACGAGCAGTACTTC	CASSLWSLGGGSSYEQYF
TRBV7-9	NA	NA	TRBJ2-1	TGTGCCAGCAGCTTGAGGCTAGACCTCGGCAATGAGCAGTTCTTC	CASSLRLDLGNEQFF
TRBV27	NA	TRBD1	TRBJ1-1	TGTGCCAGCAGTTCTACAGGGGGGGGCACTGAAGCTTTCTTT	CASSSTGGGTEAFF
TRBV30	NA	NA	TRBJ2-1	TGTGCCTGGAGTCCGGGTCGAAATGAGCAGTTCTTC	CAWSPGRNEQFF
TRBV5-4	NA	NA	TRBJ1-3	TGTGCCAGCAGCTTAGGCACAGGCTCTGGAAACACCATATATTTT	CASSLGTGSGNTIYF
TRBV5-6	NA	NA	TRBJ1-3	TGTGCCAGCAGCCCCGCCCGAGGAGGTGGAAACACCATATATTTT	CASSPARGGGNTIYF
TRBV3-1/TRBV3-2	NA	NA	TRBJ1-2	TGTGCCAGCAGCCAATCTGACACGCGCTATGGCTACACCTTC	CASSQSDTRYGYTF
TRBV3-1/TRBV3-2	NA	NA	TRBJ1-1	TGTGCCAGCAGCCACTCGTTAACTTTAAGGAACACTGAAGCTTTCTTT	CASSHSLTLRNTEAFF
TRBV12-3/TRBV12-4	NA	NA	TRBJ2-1	TGTGCCAGCAGCTATTACAATGAGCAGTTCTTC	CASSYYNEQFF
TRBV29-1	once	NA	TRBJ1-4	TGCAGCGTTGTGACAGGCTCAAATGAAAAACTGTTTTTT	CSVVTGSNEKLFF
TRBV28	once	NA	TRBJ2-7	TGTGCCAGCAGTAATGGGGCCCTCTCCTACGAGCAGTACTTC	CASSNGALSYEQYF
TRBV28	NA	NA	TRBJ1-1	TGTGCCAGCAGTGGGACTAACCTTGGGGAAGCTTTCTTT	CASSGTNLGEAFF
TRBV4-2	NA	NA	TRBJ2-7	TGTGCCAGCAGCCAAGGGACTACCTACGAGCAGTACTTC	CASSQGTTYEQYF
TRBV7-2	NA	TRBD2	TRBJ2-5	TGTGCCAGCAGCTTAGGAGGGACTAGCGGGGGGGCGCGTGAGACCCAGTACTTC	CASSLGGTSGGARETQYF
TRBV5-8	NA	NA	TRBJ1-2	TGTGCCAGCAGCCTGGGCCCCCGGGGTGGCTACACCTTC	CASSLGPRGGYTF
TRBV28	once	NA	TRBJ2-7	TGTGCCAGCAGTTCCCAGGGAACTACGGGGCAGTACTTC	CASSSQGTTGQYF
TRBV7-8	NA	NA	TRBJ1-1	TGTGCCAGCAGCTTAAGGGTCAGGGGGAACACTGAAGCTTTCTTT	CASSLRVRGNTEAFF
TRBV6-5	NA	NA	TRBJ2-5	TGTGCCAGCAGTTACTCCAGGATTCAAGAGACCCAGTACTTC	CASSYSRIQETQYF
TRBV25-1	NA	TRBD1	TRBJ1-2	TGTGCCAGCAGTGGGCGACAGGGGGGAAACTATGGCTACACCTTC	CASSGRQGGNYGYTF
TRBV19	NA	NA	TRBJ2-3	TGTGCCAGTAGAACCCCGTTTCGAGGGTCAGATACGCAGTATTTT	CASRTPFRGSDTQYF
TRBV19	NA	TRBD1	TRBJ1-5	TGTGCCAGTAGTATTGGAGGGACAGGGGAAAATCAGCCCCAGCATTTT	CASSIGGTGENQPQHF
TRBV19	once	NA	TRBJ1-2	TGTGCCAGTAGTAGCGCGGCAGGAGGTCCCTATGGCTACACCTTC	CASSSAAGGPYGYTF
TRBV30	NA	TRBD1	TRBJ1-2	TGTGCCTGGAGTCGGGACAGGGGACTCTATGGCTACACCTTC	CAWSRDRGLYGYTF
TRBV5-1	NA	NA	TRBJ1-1	TGCGCCAGCAGCGCGGGAGGACAGACGAACACTGAAGCTTTCTTT	CASSAGGQTNTEAFF
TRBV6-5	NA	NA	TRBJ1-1	TGTGCCAGCAGAGCTAACGGTAACACTGAAGCTTTCTTT	CASRANGNTEAFF
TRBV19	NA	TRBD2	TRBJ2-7	TGTGCCACTCAAAGGGGCGGCGGGAGCTACGAGCAGTACTTC	CATQRGGGSYEQYF
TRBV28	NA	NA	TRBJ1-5	TGTGCCAGCAGTTCCCAGGTTTGGAGCAATCAGCCCCAGCATTTT	CASSSQVWSNQPQHF
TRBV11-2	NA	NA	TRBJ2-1	TGTGCCAGCAGCCTCCTGTCCGGGAGCTATCTTTACAATGAGCAGTTCTTC	CASSLLSGSYLYNEQFF
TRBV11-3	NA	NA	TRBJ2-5	TGTGCCAGCAGTGCGCGGGGCCAAGAGACCCAGTACTTC	CASSARGQETQYF
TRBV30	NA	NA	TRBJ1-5	TGTGCCTGGAGTGTACTTGGGCGCAATCAGCCCCAGCATTTT	CAWSVLGRNQPQHF
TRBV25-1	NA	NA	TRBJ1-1	TGTGCCAGCAGTGAATCCGGGGCCAGGGGCACTGAAGCTTTCTTT	CASSESGARGTEAFF
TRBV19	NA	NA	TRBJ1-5	TGTGCCAGTAGTACCCAGAGGAGTAGCAATCAGCCCCAGCATTTT	CASSTQRSSNQPQHF
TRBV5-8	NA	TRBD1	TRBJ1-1	TGTGCCAGCAGACGAAACAGGGGAATGAACACTGAAGCTTTCTTT	CASRRNRGMNTEAFF
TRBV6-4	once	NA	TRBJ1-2	TGTGCCAGCCCCGAGGCTGTGATTAACTATGGCTACACCTTC	CASPEAVINYGYTF
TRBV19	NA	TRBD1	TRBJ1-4	TGTGCCAGTAGCCGGACAGGGCTGGGCGAAAAACTGTTTTTT	CASSRTGLGEKLFF
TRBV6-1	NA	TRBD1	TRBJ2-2	TGTGCCAGCAGTGGCGGGCAGGGGGCCCTGGGTACCGGGGAGCTGTTTTTT	CASSGGQGALGTGELFF
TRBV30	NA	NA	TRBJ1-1	TGTGCCTGGAGTACAACGGACAGACTGAACACTGAAGCTTTCTTT	CAWSTTDRLNTEAFF
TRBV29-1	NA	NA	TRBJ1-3	TGCAGCGTTGATGCAGGCTCTGGAAACACCATATATTTT	CSVDAGSGNTIYF
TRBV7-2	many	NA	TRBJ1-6	TGTGCCAGCAGTAAAGAGGTCGGGGGGGCTGGGAGGCTCCACTTT	CASSKEVGGAGRLHF
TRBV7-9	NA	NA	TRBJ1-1	TGTGCCAGTGCCCTGGGGGGGAACACTGAAGCTTTCTTT	CASALGGNTEAFF
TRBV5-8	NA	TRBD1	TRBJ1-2	TGTGCCAGCAGCTTGTCGACAGGGCCCTATGGCTACACCTTC	CASSLSTGPYGYTF
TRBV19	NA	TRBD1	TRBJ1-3	TGTGCCAGTAGTATAGACGGACAGGTTATCCCTGGAGAAGTCTCTGGAAACACCATATATTTT	CASSIDGQVIPGEVSGNTIYF
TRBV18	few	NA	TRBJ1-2	TGTGCCAGCTCACCCACACAGGACTATGGCTACACCTTC	CASSPTQDYGYTF